The entry below gives a single TCR beta chain sequence along with its context. This sample is part of a study of blood T cell repertoires in COVID-19. The method was immunoSEQ multiplex PCR; TCRdb's version includes in-frame clones alone and lacks a portion of them. The sample includes some 150,000 clones, roughly nine tenths of them seen just once. The CDR3 runs to 15 residues. Germline loops: CDR1 MNHEY, CDR2 SVGAGI. V was pared by 6 bases and J by 2 bases, with 17 bases between. This sequence was found in a man between 45 and 60 years old with acute or convalescent COVID-19. The chain combines TRBV6-5 with TRBJ2-7, with D perhaps TRBD1 (6 bases). The sample consisted of peripheral blood. As DNA, the CDR3 is TGTGCCAGCAGCCAAGGGGGAGACCCAACCTACGAGCAGTACTTC. This codes for CASSQGGDPTYEQYF.